The 21 T cell receptor beta chains listed next were all sequenced from one sample in a study of blood T cell repertoires in COVID-19. Clones were sequenced by immunoSEQ multiplex PCR, and TCRdb holds only the in-frame ones, with some missing. The repertoire includes some 320,000 clones, under 90% of them detected once, and approximately 5.2% sits in the top ten. The sample taken for sequencing was PBMCs or T cells enriched from blood (not recorded which). The receptors derive from a man aged 55 to 70 who had recovered from COVID-19.

The V and J genes are TRBV28 and TRBJ1-1; D unclear. V lost 5 bases and J 4 bases, leaving 11 bases between the germline ends. CDR1 MDHEN and CDR2 SYDVKM come from the germline V gene. CDR3 size: 13 residues. The chain's CDR3 is CASSAPGGTEAFF. The CDR3 nucleotides are TGTGCCAGCAGTGCCCCAGGTGGCACTGAAGCTTTCTTT. Supplemented by reference TRBV28 and TRBJ1-1, the full variable domain reads DVKVTQSSRYLVKRTGEKVFLECVQDMDHENMFWYRQDPGLGLRLIYFSYDVKMKEKGDIPEGYSVSREKKERFSLILESASTNQTSMYLCASSAPGGTEAFFGQGTRLTVV.

The rearrangement joins TRBV11-2 to TRBJ2-7; TRBD2 matches at 8 bases. Trimming removed 5 bases from V and 1 base from J; junction bases left unmatched: 7. Germline V gives CDR1 SGHAT, CDR2 FQNNGV. The CDR3 length is 15 residues. The CDR3 sequence is CASSLQRERSYEQYF. The CDR3, as DNA: TGTGCCAGCAGCCTTCAGCGGGAGCGATCCTACGAGCAGTACTTC.

The J gene is TRBJ2-7, the V gene TRBV7-9, with 8 bases aligning to TRBD1. Germline values: CDR1 SEHNR, CDR2 FQNEAQ (reference sequence). The CDR3 is 15 residues long. Trimming removed 5 bases from V and 5 bases from J; junction bases left unmatched: 11. CDR3 DNA: TGTGCCAGCAGCCATCCCCTGACAGGGGACCACGAGCAGTACTTC. The encoded protein is CASSHPLTGDHEQYF.

V and J are TRBV19 and TRBJ1-6, with TRBD1 matching over 7 bases. The CDR3 has 18 residues. Looked up from germline, CDR1 is LNHDA and CDR2 is SQIVND (reference sequence). The trim removed 3 bases at V and 1 base at J, leaving 9 bases unmatched. As DNA, the CDR3 is TGTGCCAGTAGTATGGGTGACAGGGACGAATCCTATAATTCACCCCTCCACTTT. Translated, it gives CASSMGDRDESYNSPLHF.

The J gene is TRBJ1-3, the V gene TRBV7-2; the D is unclear. The CDR3 runs to 17 residues. V was shortened by 1 base and J by 0 bases, with 13 bases between the two germline ends. The germline CDR1 and CDR2 sequences are SGHTA and FQGNSA. The CDR3 here is CASSLEAGALSGNTIYF. DNA for the CDR3: TGTGCCAGCAGCTTAGAGGCGGGAGCACTCTCTGGAAACACCATATATTTT.

This clone was recorded only once. The rearrangement links TRBV19 to TRBJ2-3, with a weak D call TRBD2 (6 bases). Germline assignment: CDR1 LNHDA and CDR2 SQIVND (reference sequence). The CDR3 totals 16 residues. V was trimmed by 1 base and J by 2 bases, leaving 13 bases between them. The CDR3 region is CASSIGAAGNTDTQYF. The DNA of the CDR3 is TGTGCCAGTAGTATAGGAGCAGCGGGCAACACAGATACGCAGTATTTT.

The chain recombines TRBV5-1 with TRBJ2-3, with 11 bases aligning to TRBD2. The V and J ends lost 2 bases and 5 bases, in that order; junction bases with no gene match: 7. The CDR3 totals 16 residues. Germline V gene data show CDR1 as SGHRS and CDR2 as YFSETQ. CDR3 DNA sequence: TGCGCCAGCAGCTTCGGGGGGACTAGCGGTGTAGATACGCAGTATTTT. Translated: CASSFGGTSGVDTQYF.

This chain joins TRBV11-2 and TRBJ2-1, with TRBD2 matching 10 bases. The CDR3 length is 15 residues. Per the germline V gene, CDR1 is SGHAT and CDR2 is FQNNGV. Germline trimming cut 8 bases from V and 6 bases from J; bases unmatched to any gene: 10. CDR3 sequence: CASSPSGRAFNEQFF. The CDR3 DNA sequence: TGTGCCAGCTCGCCAAGCGGGAGGGCCTTCAATGAGCAGTTCTTC.

V usage is TRBV3-1 (or the pseudogene TRBV3-2) and J usage is TRBJ2-7; D gene ambiguous. Deletions cut 2 bases from V and 5 bases from J, with 16 bases between. Looked up from germline, CDR1 is LGHDT and CDR2 is YNNKEL (reference sequence). This CDR3 is 15 amino acids long. Here the CDR3 DNA reads TGTGCCAGCAGCCAAACTTCGATCCCCCCCGACGAGCAGTACTTC. Protein sequence: CASSQTSIPPDEQYF.

The chain recombines TRBV12-3 or TRBV12-4 with TRBJ1-5; D gene unclear. The V gene lost 4 bases and the J gene lost 6 bases, with 10 bases spanning the gap. The CDR3 runs to 13 residues. The CDR3 is CASSSEAGQPQHF. For the CDR3, the DNA is TGTGCCAGCAGTTCTGAGGCGGGTCAGCCCCAGCATTTT.

The chain is built from TRBV10-3 and TRBJ1-3, with D possibly TRBD1 on 5 matching bases. The CDR3 consists of 16 residues. V was clipped by 5 bases and J by 6 bases, with 20 bases between them. Germline CDR1 reads ENHRY; CDR2 reads SYGVKD. CDR3 loop: CAISSSGTGGENTIYF. The CDR3, as DNA: TGTGCCATCAGTAGTTCCGGGACCGGGGGTGAAAACACCATATATTTT.

The gene calls are TRBV7-2 and TRBJ2-7, with TRBD1 matching over 8 bases. V shed 4 bases and J 6 bases; nucleotides not matched to a gene: 11. The CDR3 extends over 15 amino acids. Germline lookup yields CDR1 SGHTA and CDR2 FQGNSA. The CDR3 region has the DNA TGTGCCAGCAGCTCAGGACAGGGTAGGACGGGCGAGCAGTACTTC. Residues: CASSSGQGRTGEQYF.

V gene TRBV12-3 or TRBV12-4 combines with J gene TRBJ1-2; D gene unclear. This CDR3 contains 11 residues. V shed 8 bases and J shed 9 bases, with 13 bases lying between them. The CDR3 loop reads CASRTEVSYTF. In nucleotides, the CDR3 is TGTGCCAGCCGGACTGAGGTTAGCTACACCTTC.

The chain combines TRBV15 with TRBJ2-2; tentatively, D is TRBD2 (6 bases). The germline V gene has CDR1 LNHNV and CDR2 YYDKDF (reference sequence). The germline V and J ends were trimmed by 6 bases and 2 bases, with 10 bases remaining between them. This CDR3 comprises 14 residues. The CDR3 nucleotides are TGTGCCACCAGGGTGGGACTTAACACCGGGGAGCTGTTTTTT. Amino acids: CATRVGLNTGELFF.

This clone was seen only a few times. The chain joins TRBV7-8 to TRBJ2-1; 8 positions agree with TRBD2. Unmatched junction bases numbered 12, after V lost 5 bases and J lost 0 bases. CDR1 and CDR2 (germline): SGHVS, FQNEAQ. The length of the CDR3 is 18 residues. CDR3 in amino acids: CASSRGLAGPSSYNEQFF. The CDR3 DNA reads as TGTGCCAGCAGCCGTGGTTTAGCGGGACCAAGCTCCTACAATGAGCAGTTCTTC. The full variable domain, in which reference TRBV7-8 and TRBJ2-1 provide the parts outside the CDR3, is GAGVSQSPRYKVAKRGQDVALRCDPISGHVSLFWYQQALGQGPEFLTYFQNEAQLDKSGLPSDRFFAERPEGSVSTLKIQRTQQEDSAVYLCASSRGLAGPSSYNEQFFGPGTRLTVL.

The gene calls are TRBV10-2 and TRBJ2-1; no clear D gene. The V gene's germline CDR1 is WSHSY and CDR2 SAAADI. The V end lost 9 bases, the J end lost 1 base, and 10 bases lay between the germline ends. This CDR3 comprises 13 residues. This chain's CDR3 is CASTPYSYNEQFF. CDR3 sequence (DNA): TGCGCCAGTACTCCGTATTCCTACAATGAGCAGTTCTTC.

This sequence joins TRBV29-1 and TRBJ2-7; no reliable D call. The germline V and J ends were trimmed by 5 bases and 1 base, with 12 bases remaining between them. This CDR3 spans 13 amino acids. Per germline, CDR1 SQVTM and CDR2 ANQGSEA. The CDR3 nucleotides are TGCAGCGTTTTGATCAGGTCTTCCTACGAGCAGTACTTC. Translated: CSVLIRSSYEQYF.

This chain joins TRBV2 and TRBJ1-3, with 8 nucleotides matching TRBD1. The CDR3 spans 14 residues. The junction had 2 bases not matched to a gene; V was cut back by 6 bases and J by 1 base. In germline, CDR1 is SNHLY, CDR2 FYNNEI. The CDR3 DNA is TGTGCCAGCAGCGGACAGGGATCTGGAAACACCATATATTTT. This encodes CASSGQGSGNTIYF.

V and J are TRBV5-6 and TRBJ2-2; the match to TRBD2 covers 8 bases. Germline V gives CDR1 SGHDT, CDR2 YYEEEE. The CDR3 runs to 18 residues. Trimming at V came to 0 bases and at J to 3 bases, leaving 10 bases not matched to a gene. CDR3 sequence: CASSLGSSGRGYTGELFF. The CDR3 DNA reads as TGTGCCAGCAGCTTGGGGAGTTCCGGGAGGGGATACACCGGGGAGCTGTTTTTT.

This chain joins TRBV11-2 and TRBJ2-5; TRBD1 agrees at 8 bases. The CDR3 length is 14 residues. V lost 5 bases, J lost 5 bases, and 7 bases stayed unmatched. Per germline, CDR1 SGHAT and CDR2 FQNNGV. The CDR3 bases are TGTGCCAGCAGCCGCGACAGGGGTGGCGAGACCCAGTACTTC. Translated, it gives CASSRDRGGETQYF.

The gene calls are TRBV10-1 and TRBJ1-1; 7 nucleotides align to TRBD1. In germline, CDR1 is WNHNN, CDR2 SYGVQD (reference sequence). V was clipped by 4 bases and J by 4 bases; unmatched bases: 9. CDR3 length equals 15 residues. The CDR3 spells CASSGGRTGPTEAFF. The CDR3 DNA sequence: TGCGCCAGCAGTGGAGGCCGGACAGGTCCCACTGAAGCTTTCTTT.